This is a list of T cell receptor beta chains from one sample in a study of OX40 agonist ivuxolimab in advanced cancers. Generated by immunoSEQ multiplex PCR, the TCRdb table keeps only in-frame clones and is missing some. The sample lists about 30,000 clones; 85% to 95% were seen once. Sequencing used CD4+ or CD8+ T cells sorted from blood, obtained in a trial of the OX40 agonist ivuxolimab. These receptors were obtained from an adult with an advanced solid tumor such as melanoma, head and neck, liver or kidney cancer. Both conserved end residues are trimmed from each CDR3. Fields, in order: V gene, clone size, CDR3 protein. The listing skips clone size in some rows; elsewhere it reads once, few, many or a size class.

TRBV29-1 NA SVEEGALSPQY
TRBV9 NA ASSAGTSAVADTQY
TRBV28 NA ASSFTREGSYEQY
TRBV6-1 NA ASSGTGTGYGYT
TRBV4-2 NA ASSQSIDGARGYT
TRBV5-1 NA ASSLEFPNQPQH
TRBV12-2 NA ASHRASGLSSYNEQF
TRBV6-5 NA ASSSGGDFEAF
TRBV18 NA ASWTTGEETQY
TRBV7-9 NA ASTLVGEQF
TRBV9 NA ASSVGGGNSPLH
TRBV27 few ASGQVLNEQY
TRBV5-4 NA ASSSSGNPDNSPLH
TRBV6-1 NA ASSEFPGSYNEQF
TRBV4-2 few ASSPRSTATDTQY
TRBV27 NA ASSLLAVDTDTQY
TRBV6-5 NA ASSPGTGNDGYT
TRBV14 NA ASSGYQQY
TRBV28 NA ASSPTGVETQY
TRBV11-1 NA ASSQTRLLGGHYNEQF
TRBV4-2 NA ASSQDDGQAGWGTDTQY
TRBV29-1 NA RRLGQGNQPQH
TRBV7-2 NA ASSLGMGQRAEQY
TRBV27 NA ASSPTGETQY
TRBV15 NA ATSRVGSYNEQF